Given below is one T cell receptor (beta chain) in context. This clone showed up just a few times. No antigen is known for it. Per-nucleotide qualities are absent, and no much larger clonotype sits a single base away. What the time point label conveys for this sample: approximately eleven months on ibrutinib. For TCR beta library preparation, roughly 2 micrograms of genomic DNA were extracted from the cryopreserved PBMCs. Longitudinal blood samples from CLL patients on ibrutinib monotherapy were analyzed using high-throughput TCR beta sequencing. The patients took part in an open-label, single-center phase 2 trial of ibrutinib monotherapy. These data belong to a study of cytotoxic CD8 clonotypes in ibrutinib-treated CLL (dated by TCRdb to about 2021). Concerning the study at large: The cohort had 11 to 12 relapsed/refractory and approximately 15 treatment-naive patients; 17 were IGHV unmutated. Partial responses were observed in approximately 24 patients and complete responses in 2; after a median follow-up of 68 months, remission was maintained in roughly 15 patients and progression was observed in approximately 12. Response samples were obtained after a median of approximately twelve months of treatment, with a range of about 6 to 36 months. Samples averaged approximately 260,000 productive templates and approximately 100,000 productive rearrangements. Of the approximately 86 people in the trial, 25 to 30 had longitudinal samples available. Cryopreserved peripheral blood mononuclear cells were obtained before treatment, at response, and at either sustained remission or disease progression. All remission and progressive disease samples were collected while patients were still receiving ibrutinib.

The germline V gene encodes CDR1 MRHNA and CDR2 SNTAGT. The junction carries 5 bases between V and J, which are trimmed by 5 bases and 4 bases respectively. CDR3 length: 12 amino acids, cysteine to phenylalanine. Only CDR3 DNA remains: 36 bases, in frame from the first base. A MiSeq instrument was used for deep resolution sequencing, which targeted depths ranging from 1 in 1 million up to 1 in 200,000 T cells, with coverage averaging 10x for each clonotype. TCR beta libraries were generated with the immunoSEQ hsTCRB Kit. Per the source publication's procedure: ImmunoSEQ Data Assistant and ImmunoSEQ Analyzer were used for data analysis, and V, D and J genes were assigned according to IMGT definitions. Clonality, which ranges from 0 to 1, was calculated as one minus the normalized Shannon entropy of productive rearrangement frequencies. Public clonotype analysis was restricted to overrepresented clonotypes comprising at least 0.05% of each patient's repertoire. Roughly 13 repertoires from age-matched healthy donors, obtained from immuneACCESS, served as clonality controls. TCRdb stores this immuneACCESS table with in-frame sequences only. Part of the clones is absent; in the studies checked, under half of the shortfall reflects unresolved V genes, and no reason is known for the rest. V, J and clone size derive from that table, while D and trimming were established from the DNA sequence. This sample gives 73,000 or so clones in total; 68% of them show up just once. In total, the top ten clones hold 5.7% of the sample.

Broader findings and caveats from the paper: Public clonotypes were rare and either contracted or stayed stable during treatment, and the rise in clonality at ibrutinib response reflected the expansion of private clonotypes. Sampling times were not matched between patients in sustained remission and patients whose disease was progressing, and lymph node repertoires were not examined. At ibrutinib response clonality went up, during sustained remission it held steady, and at progression it dropped back toward baseline. Baseline clonality was found to be higher than that of age-matched healthy donors and was strongly correlated with circulating CD8+ T-cell counts.

The chain employs TRBV6-4 and TRBJ2-2; TRBD1 is perhaps the D gene, given 5 matching bases. The source was PBMCs, collected after 12 months of ibrutinib treatment. This clonotype originated in a human donor with chronic lymphocytic leukemia. The CDR3 is CASSRGTGELFF. The bases read TGTGCCAGCAGTAGGGGCACCGGGGAGCTGTTTTTT.